This entry lists 25 T cell receptor beta chains sequenced from one sample in a study of cytomegalovirus exposure and HLA in healthy donors. With 60 Vbeta and 13 Jbeta primers, the PCR was carried out. Measured with immunoSEQ multiplex PCR; TCRdb has only the in-frame clones, and not every one. The data hold 120,000 or so clones, with approximately 75% observed a single time. The sequencing sample was made of PBMCs. Receptor source: a woman in her fifties or sixties in good health and CMV-seronegative.

The chain combines TRBV7-9 with TRBJ2-7, with no clear D. The CDR3 sequence is 12 residues long. Germline V CDR1 and CDR2: SEHNR, FQNEAQ (reference sequence). Deletions cut 5 bases from V and 0 bases from J, with 5 bases between. CDR3 DNA sequence: TGTGCCAGCAGCGCCAGCTCCTACGAGCAGTACTTC. Its translation: CASSASSYEQYF.

The J gene is TRBJ2-5, the V gene TRBV5-4, with 8 positions matching TRBD1. The CDR3 has 15 amino acids. The germline gives CDR1 SGHNT, CDR2 YYREEE (reference sequence). V lost 4 bases and J lost 4; bases outside the gene matches: 9. CDR3 sequence (DNA): TGTGCCAGCAGCCTTCAACAGGGGGTAGGAGAGACCCAGTACTTC. Amino acid sequence: CASSLQQGVGETQYF.

The genes are TRBV28 and TRBJ1-4; 7 bases map to TRBD1. This CDR3 is 15 amino acids long. CDR1 and CDR2 (germline): MDHEN, SYDVKM. V shed 6 bases, J shed 4 bases, and the junction held 8 bases outside the gene matches. This CDR3 reads CASRLGTAFNEKLFF. The DNA of the CDR3 is TGTGCCAGCAGACTTGGGACAGCCTTTAATGAAAAACTGTTTTTT.

This chain joins TRBV28 and TRBJ2-3; D gene uncertain. V lost 9 bases and J 7 bases, leaving 8 bases between the germline ends. The CDR3 totals 10 residues. CDR1 and CDR2 from the germline V gene are MDHEN and SYDVKM. CDR3 nucleotide sequence: TGTGCCAGTCGGAGATATACGCAGTATTTT. It yields the protein CASRRYTQYF.

CDR3 bases: TGTGCCAGCAGCCTTTGGACACCCCATCAGCCCCAGCATTTT. This gives the protein CASSLWTPHQPQHF. The gene calls are TRBV6-4 and TRBJ1-5; possible D gene TRBD1, 5 bases. The V gene lost 6 bases and the J gene lost 5 bases, with 14 bases spanning the gap. Germline lookup yields CDR1 MRHNA and CDR2 SNTAGT. CDR3 length equals 14 residues.

The genes are TRBV29-1 and TRBJ2-5; D remains unclear. The CDR3 is 10 residues long. Germline V CDR1 and CDR2: SQVTM, ANQGSEA. Trimming removed 6 bases from V and 4 bases from J, with 6 bases in between. CDR3 residues: CSVERETQYF. In nucleotides, the CDR3 is TGCAGCGTAGAGAGAGAGACCCAGTACTTC.

The chain combines TRBV27 with TRBJ1-6; the D gene is possibly TRBD1 (5 bases). Trimming took 2 bases from V and 5 from J, leaving 13 bases between them. Germline V gene lookup returns CDR1 MNHEY and CDR2 SMNVEV (reference sequence). The CDR3 spans 16 residues. CDR3 DNA sequence: TGTGCCAGCAGTTTACTCAGGGTCAGAAATAATTCACCCCTCCACTTT. Protein sequence: CASSLLRVRNNSPLHF.

The V gene is TRBV29-1, the J gene TRBJ2-3; D possibly corresponds to TRBD2 (6 bases). Trimming shortened V by 4 bases and J by 8 bases, and 13 bases separated the two germline ends. CDR3 length: 12 residues. The germline V gene has CDR1 SQVTM and CDR2 ANQGSEA. The CDR3 DNA is TGCAGCGTTGTGGGCGGGGTGGCTACGCAGTATTTT. Its protein product is CSVVGGVATQYF.

V is TRBV7-6 and J is TRBJ2-1; 8 bases match TRBD2. V lost 5 bases and J lost 2; bases outside the gene matches: 5. Germline V gene data show CDR1 as SGHVS and CDR2 as FNYEAQ. There are 15 residues in the CDR3. CDR3 coding DNA: TGTGCCAGCAGCCATAGCGGGGCAACCTACAATGAGCAGTTCTTC. This gives the protein CASSHSGATYNEQFF. The variable domain in full, completed from reference TRBV7-6 and TRBJ2-1, reads GAGVSQSPRYKVTKRGQDVALRCDPISGHVSLYWYRQALGQGPEFLTYFNYEAQQDKSGLPNDRFSAERPEGSISTLTIQRTEQRDSAMYRCASSHSGATYNEQFFGPGTRLTVL.

The V and J genes are TRBV6-4 and TRBJ2-1; 7 bases match TRBD1. Germline V gives CDR1 MRHNA, CDR2 SNTAGT. The CDR3 spans 16 residues. V lost 4 bases and J lost 10; bases outside the gene matches: 16. The CDR3 loop is CASSVTPLRQGGEQFF. DNA for the CDR3: TGTGCCAGCAGTGTTACACCCCTCCGACAGGGCGGCGAGCAGTTCTTC.

The chain recombines TRBV29-1 with TRBJ1-2, with TRBD1 as a possible D gene (5 bases). Germline loops: CDR1 SQVTM, CDR2 ANQGSEA. Trimming cost V 3 bases and J 8 bases, with 16 bases left between them. CDR3 length equals 13 residues. The CDR3 coding sequence is TGCAGCGTTGACCGGCTGGGGCCTGGGGGCTACACCTTC. Translating gives CSVDRLGPGGYTF.

This clone was recorded only once. The chain carries TRBV6-5 and TRBJ2-1; D not resolved. CDR1 and CDR2 (germline): MNHEY, SVGAGI. CDR3 length: 13 amino acids. The ends were cut back, 7 bases at V and 0 bases at J, with 7 bases in the middle. CDR3 residues: CASTDSSYNEQFF. The CDR3 DNA follows: TGTGCCAGCACCGATAGCTCCTACAATGAGCAGTTCTTC.

The chain carries TRBV4-3 and TRBJ2-2, with 12 bases identical to TRBD2. CDR1 LGHNA and CDR2 YSLEER come from the germline V gene. Losses at the gene ends were 2 bases for V and 5 bases for J; bases not matched to a gene: 9. The CDR3 is 18 amino acids. The CDR3 DNA reads as TGCGCCAGCAGCCAATTCACAGGACTAGCGGGAAAGACCGGGGAGCTGTTTTTT. This gives the protein CASSQFTGLAGKTGELFF.

This chain connects TRBV5-1 to TRBJ2-1, with D perhaps TRBD2 (6 bases). Germline V gene lookup returns CDR1 SGHRS and CDR2 YFSETQ. The CDR3 is 16 residues long. V lost 7 bases to trimming and J lost 0 bases, with 17 bases between them. The CDR3 DNA reads TGCGCCAGCCACGACGTGGGCGGGGCCTCCTACAATGAGCAGTTCTTC. Translated, it gives CASHDVGGASYNEQFF.

The chain is built from TRBV4-3 and TRBJ1-1; D uncertain. Germline lookup yields CDR1 LGHNA and CDR2 YSLEER. This CDR3 spans 14 amino acids. V lost 1 base and J 10 bases, leaving 16 bases between the germline ends. This CDR3 reads CASSQASRPSSAFF. Here the CDR3 DNA reads TGCGCCAGCAGCCAAGCGAGCCGTCCCTCTTCAGCTTTCTTT.

This clone turned up a few times. The gene calls are TRBV4-2 and TRBJ2-1, with TRBD2 matching 8 bases. This CDR3 spans 14 amino acids. Losses at the gene ends were 6 bases for V and 7 bases for J; bases not matched to a gene: 8. Germline V gives CDR1 LGHNA, CDR2 YNFKEQ. This CDR3 is CASSFSGNQNEQFF. The CDR3 bases are TGTGCCAGCAGTTTTAGCGGGAATCAGAATGAGCAGTTCTTC.

V and J are TRBV27 and TRBJ2-3; tentatively, D is TRBD2 (6 bases). Germline assignment: CDR1 MNHEY and CDR2 SMNVEV (reference sequence). Trimming removed 1 base from V and 3 bases from J, with 14 bases in between. This CDR3 comprises 16 residues. CDR3: CASSLWTGRGTDTQYF. The DNA for the CDR3 is TGTGCCAGCAGTTTATGGACCGGGAGAGGGACAGATACGCAGTATTTT.

The V and J genes are TRBV19 and TRBJ1-5; TRBD1 matches at 7 bases. V lost 4 bases and J lost 7; bases outside the gene matches: 4. In germline, CDR1 is LNHDA, CDR2 SQIVND (reference sequence). CDR3 size: 13 residues. The CDR3 DNA reads as TGTGCCAGTAGTACCGACAGGGACCAGCCCCAGCATTTT. As protein: CASSTDRDQPQHF.

This clone occurred once. The rearrangement joins TRBV11-3 to TRBJ2-5; the D gene is possibly TRBD2 (7 bases). Between the trimmed V and J ends, which lost 5 bases and 2 bases, there was a span of 21 bases. The length of the CDR3 is 17 residues. Germline values: CDR1 SGHNT, CDR2 YENEEA. The CDR3: CASSHIRGGTQQETQYF. For the CDR3, the DNA is TGTGCCAGCAGCCACATTAGGGGGGGGACCCAACAAGAGACCCAGTACTTC.

The chain carries TRBV10-3 and TRBJ2-1; 10 bases are a match to TRBD2. CDR1 ENHRY and CDR2 SYGVKD come from the germline V gene. V lost 5 bases and J lost 7; bases outside the gene matches: 8. The CDR3 sequence is 15 residues long. CDR3 in amino acids: CAISPLAGGGNEQFF. The CDR3 DNA sequence: TGTGCCATCAGTCCGTTAGCGGGAGGAGGTAATGAGCAGTTCTTC.

The V gene is TRBV5-4, the J gene TRBJ1-2, with no clear D. Germline V lookup: CDR1 SGHNT, CDR2 YYREEE (reference sequence). Trimming pared 4 bases from V and 3 bases from J, leaving 4 bases between. This CDR3 is 11 amino acids long. This CDR3 reads CASSQDYGYTF. CDR3 in DNA: TGTGCCAGCAGCCAGGACTATGGCTACACCTTC.

The CDR3 DNA sequence: TGTGCCAGCAGTGAGACAGTCCTAGCCAAAAACATTCAGTACTTC. Its protein is CASSETVLAKNIQYF. The rearrangement uses TRBV6-6 and TRBJ2-4; D is possibly TRBD1 (5 bases). Germline assignment: CDR1 MNHNY and CDR2 SVGAGI (reference sequence). Trimming left V 5 bases short and J 0 bases short, with 11 bases between. The CDR3 sequence is 15 residues long.

The gene calls are TRBV7-2 and TRBJ2-3; the match to TRBD2 covers 10 bases. This CDR3 region has 16 residues. V was clipped by 5 bases and J by 3 bases; unmatched bases: 8. Looked up from germline, CDR1 is SGHTA and CDR2 is FQGNSA. CDR3 in amino acids: CASSRGPSGSTDTQYF. In nucleotides, the CDR3 is TGTGCCAGCAGCCGAGGACCTAGCGGGAGTACAGATACGCAGTATTTT. Filled out from reference TRBV7-2 and TRBJ2-3, the complete variable domain reads GAGVSQSPSNKVTEKGKDVELRCDPISGHTALYWYRQSLGQGLEFLIYFQGNSAPDKSGLPSDRFSAERTGGSVSTLTIQRTQQEDSAVYLCASSRGPSGSTDTQYFGPGTRLTVL.

The chain uses TRBV19 and TRBJ2-1, with D possibly being TRBD2 (5 bases). Deletions cut 5 bases from V and 8 bases from J, with 13 bases between. The V gene's germline CDR1 is LNHDA and CDR2 SQIVND (reference sequence). The length of the CDR3 is 13 residues. CDR3 sequence: CASSRNDGDEQFF. The CDR3 DNA reads TGTGCCAGTAGTCGGAACGACGGGGATGAGCAGTTCTTC.

The chain is built from TRBV9 and TRBJ2-3; 13 positions agree with TRBD2. V dropped 3 bases and J dropped 5; count of bases not matched to a gene: 6. Germline assignment: CDR1 SGDLS and CDR2 YYNGEE. The CDR3 has 16 residues. CDR3 amino acids: CASSAILAGGVDTQYF. CDR3 DNA: TGTGCCAGCAGCGCAATACTAGCGGGAGGGGTAGATACGCAGTATTTT.